This TCR beta chain is from a study of T cell changes during pregnancy in multiple sclerosis. The CDR3 consists of 12 residues. The V gene end was trimmed by 4 bases and the J gene end by 9 bases; junction bases not matched to a gene: 4. Germline V CDR1 and CDR2: SGHAT, FQNNGV. Clones were sequenced by immunoSEQ multiplex PCR, and TCRdb holds only the in-frame ones, with some missing. The table records 60,000 to 70,000 clones, 80% to 95% of them present only once. The TCR originated in a female donor with multiple sclerosis, enrolled in a pregnancy study. The gene calls are TRBV11-2 and TRBJ1-1; 8 nucleotides align to TRBD1. This specimen consisted of peripheral blood, obtained in the second trimester of pregnancy. CDR3 sequence reads: CASSSDRVKAFF. The CDR3 DNA follows: TGTGCCAGCAGCTCGGACAGGGTTAAAGCTTTCTTT.